This TCR beta chain was sequenced in a study of regulatory T cells in long-lasting Graves disease. About the study: The definition of persistent Graves' disease was over 5 years of antithyroid drugs with positive TSH receptor antibodies. Study-level points and caveats: TCR diversity was lower in persistent than newly diagnosed Graves' disease. Persistent cases favored TRBV28, TRBJ1-2 and TRBJ2-5.

Comment on this clonotype: The antigen is undetermined.

CDR1 is MNHEY and CDR2 is SVGEGT in the germline V gene. CDR3 length equals 13 residues. Time point described: persistent/refractory GD, antithyroid drugs over 5 years with positive TRAb. TCR sequences were obtained from RNA taken from PBMCs. Sequencing libraries for TCR beta were prepared with iRepertoire HTBI primers and Arm-PCR of CDR3 regions. TCRdb recomputed calls from the multiplex PCR reads with MiXCR, one row per CDR3 protein. Of around 460,000 distinct CDR3 sequences detected, about 22% appear once; the ten largest clones hold around 13%. The J gene is TRBJ2-5, the V gene TRBV6-2 or TRBV6-3, with D maybe TRBD2 (6 bases). Sequenced here: peripheral blood mononuclear cells (PBMCs), sampled when the disease was refractory, from a patient treated with antithyroid drugs. This receptor was obtained from a female donor with Graves disease. The CDR3 coding sequence is TGTGCGGCGGGGCAGGTGGGGGAAGAGACCCAGTACTTC. Translating it yields CAAGQVGEETQYF.